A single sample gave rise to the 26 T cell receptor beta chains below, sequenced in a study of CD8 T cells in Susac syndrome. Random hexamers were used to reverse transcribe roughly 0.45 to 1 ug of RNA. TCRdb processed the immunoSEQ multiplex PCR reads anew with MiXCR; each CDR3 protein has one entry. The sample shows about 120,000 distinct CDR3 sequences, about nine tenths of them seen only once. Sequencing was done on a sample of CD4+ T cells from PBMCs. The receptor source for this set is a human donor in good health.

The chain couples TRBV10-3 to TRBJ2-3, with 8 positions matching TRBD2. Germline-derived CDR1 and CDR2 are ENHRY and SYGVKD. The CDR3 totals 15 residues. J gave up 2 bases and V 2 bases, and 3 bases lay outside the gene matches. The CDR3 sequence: CAISESSGATDTQYF. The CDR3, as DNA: TGTGCCATCAGTGAGAGTAGCGGGGCCACAGATACGCAGTATTTT.

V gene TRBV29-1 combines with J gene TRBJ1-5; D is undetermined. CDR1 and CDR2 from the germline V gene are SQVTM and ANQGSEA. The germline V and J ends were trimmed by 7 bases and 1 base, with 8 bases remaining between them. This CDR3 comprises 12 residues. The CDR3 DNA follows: TGCAGCGCCGGGGAAAGCAATCAGCCCCAGCATTTT. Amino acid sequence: CSAGESNQPQHF.

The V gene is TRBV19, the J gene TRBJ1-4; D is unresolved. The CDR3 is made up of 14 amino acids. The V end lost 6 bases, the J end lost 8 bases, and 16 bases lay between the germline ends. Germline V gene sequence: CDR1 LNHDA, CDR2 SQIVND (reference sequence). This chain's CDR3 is CASRPDTISEKLFF. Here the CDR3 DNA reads TGTGCCAGTAGGCCAGACACCATCTCCGAAAAACTGTTTTTT.

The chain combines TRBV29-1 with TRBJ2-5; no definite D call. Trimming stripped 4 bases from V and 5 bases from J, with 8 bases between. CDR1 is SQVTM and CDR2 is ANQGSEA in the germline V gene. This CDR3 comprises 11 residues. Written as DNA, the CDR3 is TGCAGCGTTGTACAGTCGGAGACCCAGTACTTC. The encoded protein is CSVVQSETQYF.

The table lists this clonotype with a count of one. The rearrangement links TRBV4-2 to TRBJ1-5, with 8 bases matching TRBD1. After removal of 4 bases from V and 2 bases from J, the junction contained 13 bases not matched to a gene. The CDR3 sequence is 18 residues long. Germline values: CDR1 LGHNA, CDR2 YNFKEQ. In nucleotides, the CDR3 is TGTGCCAGCAGCCCCGGGACAGGCGGACATATGGGCAATCAGCCCCAGCATTTT. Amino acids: CASSPGTGGHMGNQPQHF.

The CDR3 nucleotides read TGTGCCAGCAAGGAGGGGGATGAGCAGTTCTTC. It encodes CASKEGDEQFF. This chain connects TRBV2 to TRBJ2-1; D may be TRBD1 or TRBD2 (6 bases each). The germline V gene has CDR1 SNHLY and CDR2 FYNNEI. The CDR3 has 11 amino acids. The V end lost 7 bases, the J end lost 8 bases, and 9 bases lay between the germline ends. Supplemented by reference TRBV2 and TRBJ2-1, the full variable domain reads EPEVTQTPSHQVTQMGQEVILRCVPISNHLYFYWYRQILGQKVEFLVSFYNNEISEKSEIFDDQFSVERPDGSNFTLKIRSTKLEDSAMYFCASKEGDEQFFGPGTRLTVL.

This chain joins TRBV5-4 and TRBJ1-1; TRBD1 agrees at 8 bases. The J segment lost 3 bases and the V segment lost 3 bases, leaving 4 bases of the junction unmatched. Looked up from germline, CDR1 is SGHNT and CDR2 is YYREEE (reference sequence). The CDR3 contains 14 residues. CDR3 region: CASSYRGGDTEAFF. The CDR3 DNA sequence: TGTGCCAGCAGCTACAGGGGGGGGGACACTGAAGCTTTCTTT.

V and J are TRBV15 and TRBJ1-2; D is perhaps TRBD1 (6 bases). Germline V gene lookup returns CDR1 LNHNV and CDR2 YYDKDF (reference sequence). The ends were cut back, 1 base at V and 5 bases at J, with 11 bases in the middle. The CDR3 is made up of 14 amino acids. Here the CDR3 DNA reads TGTGCCACCAGCAGAGGGAAAGGACAGTATGGCTACACCTTC. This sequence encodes CATSRGKGQYGYTF.

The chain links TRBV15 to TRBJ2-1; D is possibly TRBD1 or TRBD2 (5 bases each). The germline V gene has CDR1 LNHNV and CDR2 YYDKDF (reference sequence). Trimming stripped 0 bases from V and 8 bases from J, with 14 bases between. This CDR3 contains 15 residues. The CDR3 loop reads CATSREGTREDEQFF. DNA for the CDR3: TGTGCCACCAGCAGAGAAGGGACCCGCGAGGATGAGCAGTTCTTC.

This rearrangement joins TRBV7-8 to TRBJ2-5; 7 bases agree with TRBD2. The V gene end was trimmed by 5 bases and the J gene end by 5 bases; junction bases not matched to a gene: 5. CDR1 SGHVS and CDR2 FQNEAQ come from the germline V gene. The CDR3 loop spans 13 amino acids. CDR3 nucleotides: TGTGCCAGCAGCCCTGGGACTATCGAGACCCAGTACTTC. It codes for CASSPGTIETQYF.

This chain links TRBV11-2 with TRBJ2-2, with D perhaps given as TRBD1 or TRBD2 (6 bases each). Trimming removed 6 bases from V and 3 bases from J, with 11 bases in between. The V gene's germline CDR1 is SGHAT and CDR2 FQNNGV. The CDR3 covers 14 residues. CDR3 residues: CASREGGYTGELFF. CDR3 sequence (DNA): TGTGCCAGCAGGGAAGGGGGGTACACCGGGGAGCTGTTTTTT.

CDR3 coding DNA: TGTGCCAGCAATCGGGCTTCCACCTACGAGCAGTACTTC. Translated, it gives CASNRASTYEQYF. The chain is built from TRBV28 and TRBJ2-7, with unresolved D. Trimming pared 7 bases from V and 2 bases from J, leaving 12 bases between. This CDR3 region has 13 residues. CDR1 MDHEN and CDR2 SYDVKM come from the germline V gene.

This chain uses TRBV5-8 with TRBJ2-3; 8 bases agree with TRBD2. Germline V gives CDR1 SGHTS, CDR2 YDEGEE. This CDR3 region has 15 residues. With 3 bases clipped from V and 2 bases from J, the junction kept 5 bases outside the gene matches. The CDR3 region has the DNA TGTGCCAGCAGCTCGGGGGGGAGGGACACAGATACGCAGTATTTT. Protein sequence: CASSSGGRDTDTQYF.

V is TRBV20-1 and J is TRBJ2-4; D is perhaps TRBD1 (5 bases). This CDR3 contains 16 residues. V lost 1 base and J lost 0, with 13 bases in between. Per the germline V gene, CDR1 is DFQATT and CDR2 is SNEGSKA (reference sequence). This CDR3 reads CSARGGRELAKNIQYF. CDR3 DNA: TGCAGTGCTAGAGGGGGCAGGGAACTAGCCAAAAACATTCAGTACTTC.

Here the CDR3 DNA reads TGTGCCAGCAGCCCGGGACCTACAAACACTGAAGCTTTCTTT. Protein product: CASSPGPTNTEAFF. The J gene is TRBJ1-1, the V gene TRBV7-3; TRBD1 is a possible D gene (5 bases). This CDR3 comprises 14 residues. Deletions cut 5 bases from V and 2 bases from J, with 12 bases between. Per the germline V gene, CDR1 is SGHTA and CDR2 is FQGTGA.

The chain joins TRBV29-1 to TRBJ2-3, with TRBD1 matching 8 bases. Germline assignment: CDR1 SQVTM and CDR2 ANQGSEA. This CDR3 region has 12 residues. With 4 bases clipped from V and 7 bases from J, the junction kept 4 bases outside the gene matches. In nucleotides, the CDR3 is TGCAGCGTTGTCAGGGGGCTGAATACGCAGTATTTT. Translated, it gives CSVVRGLNTQYF.

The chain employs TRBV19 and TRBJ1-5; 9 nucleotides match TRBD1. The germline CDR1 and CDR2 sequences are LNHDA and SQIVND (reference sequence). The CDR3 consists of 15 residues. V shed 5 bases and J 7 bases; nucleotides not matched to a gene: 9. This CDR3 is CASSVLRDRDQPQHF. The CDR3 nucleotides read TGTGCCAGTAGTGTCCTCCGGGACAGGGACCAGCCCCAGCATTTT.

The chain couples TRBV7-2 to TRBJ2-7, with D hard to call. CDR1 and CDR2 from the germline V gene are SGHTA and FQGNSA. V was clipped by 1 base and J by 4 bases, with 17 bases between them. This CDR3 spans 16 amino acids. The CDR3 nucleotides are TGTGCCAGCAGCTTAGGTTCAGGTTGGGTCCTTTACGAGCAGTACTTC. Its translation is CASSLGSGWVLYEQYF.

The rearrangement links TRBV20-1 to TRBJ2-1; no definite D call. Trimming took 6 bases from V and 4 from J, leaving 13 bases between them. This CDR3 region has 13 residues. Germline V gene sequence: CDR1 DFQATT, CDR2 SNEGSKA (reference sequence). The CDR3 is CSAKDLFYNEQFF. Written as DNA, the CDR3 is TGCAGTGCCAAGGACCTCTTTTACAATGAGCAGTTCTTC.

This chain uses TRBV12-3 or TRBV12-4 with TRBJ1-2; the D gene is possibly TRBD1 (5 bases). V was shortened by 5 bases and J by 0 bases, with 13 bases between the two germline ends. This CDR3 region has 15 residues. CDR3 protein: CASSRTGIANYGYTF. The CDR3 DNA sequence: TGTGCCAGCAGTCGTACAGGTATAGCTAACTATGGCTACACCTTC.

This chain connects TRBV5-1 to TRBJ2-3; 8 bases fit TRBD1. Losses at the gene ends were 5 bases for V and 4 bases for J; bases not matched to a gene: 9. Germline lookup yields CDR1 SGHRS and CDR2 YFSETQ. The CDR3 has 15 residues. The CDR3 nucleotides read TGCGCCAGCAGTGACAGGGGCCCAGCAGCAGATACGCAGTATTTT. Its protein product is CASSDRGPAADTQYF.

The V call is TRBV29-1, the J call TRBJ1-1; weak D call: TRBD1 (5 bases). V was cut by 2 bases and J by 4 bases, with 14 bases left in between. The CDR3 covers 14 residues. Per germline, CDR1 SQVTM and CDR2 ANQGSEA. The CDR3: CSVEKGEWATEAFF. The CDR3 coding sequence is TGCAGCGTTGAAAAAGGGGAGTGGGCCACTGAAGCTTTCTTT.

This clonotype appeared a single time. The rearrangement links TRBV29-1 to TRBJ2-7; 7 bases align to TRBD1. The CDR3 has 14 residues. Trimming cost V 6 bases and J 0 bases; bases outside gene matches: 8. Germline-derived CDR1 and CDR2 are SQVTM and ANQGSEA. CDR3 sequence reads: CSVQVGTASYEQYF. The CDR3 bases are TGCAGCGTACAAGTAGGGACAGCCTCCTACGAGCAGTACTTC.

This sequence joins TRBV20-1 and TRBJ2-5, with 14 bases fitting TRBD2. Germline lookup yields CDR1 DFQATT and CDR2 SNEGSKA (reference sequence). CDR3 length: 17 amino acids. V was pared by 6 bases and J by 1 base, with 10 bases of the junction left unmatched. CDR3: CSAQPGLAGESQETQYF. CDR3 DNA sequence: TGCAGTGCCCAACCGGGACTAGCGGGGGAAAGCCAAGAGACCCAGTACTTC.

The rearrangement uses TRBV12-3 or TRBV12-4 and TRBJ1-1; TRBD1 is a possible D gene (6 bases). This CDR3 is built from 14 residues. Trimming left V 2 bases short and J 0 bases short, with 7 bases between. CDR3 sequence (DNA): TGTGCCAGCAGTTTAACAGGGATGAACACTGAAGCTTTCTTT. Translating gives CASSLTGMNTEAFF.

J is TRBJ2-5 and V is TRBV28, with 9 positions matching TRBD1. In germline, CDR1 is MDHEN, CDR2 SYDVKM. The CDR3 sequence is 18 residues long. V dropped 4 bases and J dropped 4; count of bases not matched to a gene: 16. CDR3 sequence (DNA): TGTGCCAGCAGTTCACCGGGACAGGGTGTATTCTCTGGAGAGACCCAGTACTTC. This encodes CASSSPGQGVFSGETQYF. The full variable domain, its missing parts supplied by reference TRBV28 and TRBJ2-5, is DVKVTQSSRYLVKRTGEKVFLECVQDMDHENMFWYRQDPGLGLRLIYFSYDVKMKEKGDIPEGYSVSREKKERFSLILESASTNQTSMYLCASSSPGQGVFSGETQYFGPGTRLLVL.